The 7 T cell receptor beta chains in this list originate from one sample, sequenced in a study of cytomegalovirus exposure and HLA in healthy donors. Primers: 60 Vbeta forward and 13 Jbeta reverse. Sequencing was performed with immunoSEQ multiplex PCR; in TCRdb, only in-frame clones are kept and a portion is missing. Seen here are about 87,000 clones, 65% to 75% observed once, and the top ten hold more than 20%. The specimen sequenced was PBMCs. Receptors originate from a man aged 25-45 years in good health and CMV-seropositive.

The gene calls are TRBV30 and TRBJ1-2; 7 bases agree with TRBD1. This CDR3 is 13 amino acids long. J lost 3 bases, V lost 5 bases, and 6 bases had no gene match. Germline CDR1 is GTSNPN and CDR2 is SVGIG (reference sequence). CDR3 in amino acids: CAWLDRRDYGYTF. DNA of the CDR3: TGTGCCTGGTTGGACAGGCGGGACTATGGCTACACCTTC.

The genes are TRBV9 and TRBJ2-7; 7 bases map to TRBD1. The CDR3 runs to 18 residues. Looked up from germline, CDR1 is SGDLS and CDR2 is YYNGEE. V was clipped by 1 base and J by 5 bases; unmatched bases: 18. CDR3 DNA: TGTGCCAGCAGCGTATCCCCCCTCTTAACAGGGGCTCGCCACGAGCAGTACTTC. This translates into CASSVSPLLTGARHEQYF.

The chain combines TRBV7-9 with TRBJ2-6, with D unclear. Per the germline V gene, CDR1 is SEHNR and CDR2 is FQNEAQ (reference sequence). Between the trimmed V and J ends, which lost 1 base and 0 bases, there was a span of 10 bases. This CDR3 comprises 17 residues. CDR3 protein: CASSLDWQNSGANVLTF. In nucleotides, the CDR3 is TGTGCCAGCAGCTTAGATTGGCAGAACTCTGGGGCCAACGTCCTGACTTTC.

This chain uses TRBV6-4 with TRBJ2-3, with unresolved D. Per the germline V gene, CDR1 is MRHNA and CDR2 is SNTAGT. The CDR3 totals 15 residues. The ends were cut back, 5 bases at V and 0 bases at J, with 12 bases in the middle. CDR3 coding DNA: TGTGCCAGCAGTCCCACCACTGCTAGCACAGATACGCAGTATTTT. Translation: CASSPTTASTDTQYF.

The CDR3 DNA is TGTGCCAGCAGCGTTGCACAGGGAGACGAGCAGTACTTC. Amino acid sequence: CASSVAQGDEQYF. The chain recombines TRBV7-6 with TRBJ2-7; D might be TRBD1 (6 bases). The germline gives CDR1 SGHVS, CDR2 FNYEAQ. The V end was cut by 5 bases, the J end by 5 bases, with 13 bases between. This CDR3 contains 13 residues.

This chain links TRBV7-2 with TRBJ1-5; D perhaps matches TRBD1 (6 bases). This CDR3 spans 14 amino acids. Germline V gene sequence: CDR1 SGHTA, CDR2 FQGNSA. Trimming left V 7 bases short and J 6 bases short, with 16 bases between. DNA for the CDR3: TGTGCCAGCACCACGGGGGGCAGGGGTCAGCCCCAGCATTTT. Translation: CASTTGGRGQPQHF.

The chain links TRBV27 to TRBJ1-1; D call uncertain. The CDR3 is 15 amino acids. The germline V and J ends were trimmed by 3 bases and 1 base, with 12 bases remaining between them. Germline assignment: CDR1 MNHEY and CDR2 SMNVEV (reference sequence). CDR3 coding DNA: TGTGCCAGCAGTTTCCTGGAACCGGGGAACACTGAAGCTTTCTTT. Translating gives CASSFLEPGNTEAFF.